This T cell receptor beta chain originates from a study of blood T cell repertoires in COVID-19 (dated by TCRdb to the early 2020s). About the full investigation: The collaborator samples originated in the United States, Italy and Spain and spanned the acute and convalescent phases of COVID-19. Samples came from the ongoing ImmuneRACE study (first 160 participants) plus 1,254 subjects from 6 global collaborators. A de-identified subject ID, COVID-19 status, age in years and sex were almost always included in the sample metadata. The material from the prospective study consisted of cDNA or gDNA derived from T cells, B-cell-depleted T cells, or PBMCs. A freely available public database, intended as a resource for researchers studying the immune response to SARS-CoV-2, is where the repertoires were released. Where available, HLA class I and class II types were taken from metadata supplied by the sample provider and were not determined by assay-based typing. Deeply sampled blood TCRbeta repertoires from subjects exposed to, actively infected with, or recovered from COVID-19 were included in the dataset.

TCRbeta CDR3 regions were amplified from genomic DNA by means of the immunoSEQ Assay, a bias-controlled multiplex PCR. Concerning the study's data processing: The number of nucleated cells in each sample was estimated by amplification of reference gene primers within the assay. To quantify the absolute abundance of each unique TCRbeta CDR3 rearrangement, sequence reads were collapsed and filtered. For each sample, productive Simpson clonality was calculated as the square root of Simpson's diversity index across productive rearrangements. TCRdb mirrors the immuneACCESS table, restricted to in-frame sequences. Some clones are absent from its copies; in checked studies, under half trace to an unresolved V gene, and the reason for the others is unknown. The V and J calls and clone size are taken from that table; D and trimming were inferred from the DNA. This sample is represented by about 410,000 clones; over 85% of them were singletons. The ten largest clones add up to 1.7% of the sample.

The germline V gene yields KGHSH for CDR1 and LQKENI for CDR2. The CDR3 covers 16 residues, taking in both the cysteine and the phenylalanine. This entry keeps only the CDR3 DNA: 48 bases, framed from base 1. Compared with germline, V lacks 3 bases and J lacks 4 bases; bases without a gene match: 6. As regards this clone: Its antigen is not yet known. Base quality data are lacking; no much larger clone is found one base away.

Study-level results and caveats: How much clinical and demographic metadata was included differed by source and by participant, and the metadata was provided uncurated.

Participants in the prospective study were enrolled through a virtual design, were aged about 18 to 90 years, and lived in roughly 26 United States geographic areas. Cohort assignment in the prospective study relied on participant-reported clinical history from a screening survey and a study questionnaire. Recovered participants in ImmuneRACE Cohort 3 were defined by two consecutive negative NP/OP PCR tests, clearance by a healthcare professional, or resolution of symptoms. Each participant in the prospective study had whole blood, serum and a nasopharyngeal or oropharyngeal swab collected by mobile phlebotomists. Participants in the prospective study had the option to provide additional blood draws and questionnaires over an approximately 2-month period. Before DNA extraction, blood samples from the prospective study were shipped at room temperature or frozen.

This receptor was taken from a woman between 25 and 40 years old who had recovered from COVID-19. The sequence is built from TRBV18 and TRBJ1-3, and 10 junctional nucleotides match TRBD1. Sequences were obtained from PBMCs or T cells enriched from blood (not recorded which). The CDR3 loop reads CASSPLDRGPGNTIYF. The DNA sequence reads TGTGCCAGCTCACCCCTTGACAGGGGGCCCGGAAACACCATATATTTT.